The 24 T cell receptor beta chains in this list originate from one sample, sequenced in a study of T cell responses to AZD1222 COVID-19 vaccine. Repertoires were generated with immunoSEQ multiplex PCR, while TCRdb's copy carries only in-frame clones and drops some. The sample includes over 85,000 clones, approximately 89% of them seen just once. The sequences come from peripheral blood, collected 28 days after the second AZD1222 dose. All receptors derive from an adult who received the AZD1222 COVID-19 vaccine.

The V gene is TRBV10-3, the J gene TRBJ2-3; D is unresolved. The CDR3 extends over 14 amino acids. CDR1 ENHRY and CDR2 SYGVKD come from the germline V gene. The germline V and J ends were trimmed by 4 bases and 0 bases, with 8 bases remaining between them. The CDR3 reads CAISAGGSTDTQYF. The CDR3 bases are TGTGCCATCAGTGCGGGCGGAAGCACAGATACGCAGTATTTT.

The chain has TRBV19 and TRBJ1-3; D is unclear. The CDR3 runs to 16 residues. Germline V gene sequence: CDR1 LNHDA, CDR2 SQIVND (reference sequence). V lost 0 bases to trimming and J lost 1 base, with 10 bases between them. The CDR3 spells CASSIDPGGSGNTIYF. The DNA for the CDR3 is TGTGCCAGTAGTATAGACCCCGGCGGTTCTGGAAACACCATATATTTT.

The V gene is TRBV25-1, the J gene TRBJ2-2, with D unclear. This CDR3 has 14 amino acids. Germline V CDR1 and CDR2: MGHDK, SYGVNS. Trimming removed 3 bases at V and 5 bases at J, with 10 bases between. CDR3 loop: CASSDGFLTGELFF. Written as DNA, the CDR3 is TGTGCCAGCAGTGATGGGTTTTTGACCGGGGAGCTGTTTTTT.

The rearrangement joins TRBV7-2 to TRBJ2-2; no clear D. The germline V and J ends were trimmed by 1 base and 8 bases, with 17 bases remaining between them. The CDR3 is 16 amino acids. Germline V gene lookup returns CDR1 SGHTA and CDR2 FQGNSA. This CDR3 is CASSLGPLGWVGELFF. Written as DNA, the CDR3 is TGTGCCAGCAGCTTAGGACCCCTAGGGTGGGTGGGGGAGCTGTTTTTT.

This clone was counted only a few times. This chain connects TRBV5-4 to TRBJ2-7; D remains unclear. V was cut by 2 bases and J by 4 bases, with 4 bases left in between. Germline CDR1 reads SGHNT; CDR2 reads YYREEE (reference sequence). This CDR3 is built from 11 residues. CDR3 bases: TGTGCCAGCAGCTTAGTTTACGAGCAGTACTTC. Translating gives CASSLVYEQYF.

CDR3 DNA sequence: TGTGCCAGCAGCTTGAGCGGGGTGAACACTGAAGCTTTCTTT. Protein sequence: CASSLSGVNTEAFF. V is TRBV5-5 and J is TRBJ1-1, with D uncertain. The CDR3 length is 14 residues. Germline lookup yields CDR1 SGHKS and CDR2 YYEKEE (reference sequence). Trimming shortened V by 1 base and J by 0 bases, and 7 bases separated the two germline ends.

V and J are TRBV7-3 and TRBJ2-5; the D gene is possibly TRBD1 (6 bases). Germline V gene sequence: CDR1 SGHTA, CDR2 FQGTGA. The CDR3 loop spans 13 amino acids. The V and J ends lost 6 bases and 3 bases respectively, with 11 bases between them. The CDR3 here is CASSGAGEETQYF. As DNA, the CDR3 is TGTGCCAGCAGTGGGGCAGGGGAAGAGACCCAGTACTTC.

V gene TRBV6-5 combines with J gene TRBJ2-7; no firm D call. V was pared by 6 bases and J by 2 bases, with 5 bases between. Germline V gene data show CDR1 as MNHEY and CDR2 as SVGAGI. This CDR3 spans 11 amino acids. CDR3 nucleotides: TGTGCCAGCAGGATTACCTACGAGCAGTACTTC. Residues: CASRITYEQYF.

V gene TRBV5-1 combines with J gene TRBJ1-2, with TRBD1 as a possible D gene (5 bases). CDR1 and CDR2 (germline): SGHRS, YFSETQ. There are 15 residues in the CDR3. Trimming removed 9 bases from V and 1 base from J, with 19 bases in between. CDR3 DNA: TGCGCCACCACTCTGATGGTAGGGGTTAACTATGGCTACACCTTC. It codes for CATTLMVGVNYGYTF.

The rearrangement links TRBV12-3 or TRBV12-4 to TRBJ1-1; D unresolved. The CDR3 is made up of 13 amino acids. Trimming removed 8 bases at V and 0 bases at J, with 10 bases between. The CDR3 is CASQMGMNTEAFF. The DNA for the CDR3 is TGTGCCAGCCAGATGGGTATGAACACTGAAGCTTTCTTT.

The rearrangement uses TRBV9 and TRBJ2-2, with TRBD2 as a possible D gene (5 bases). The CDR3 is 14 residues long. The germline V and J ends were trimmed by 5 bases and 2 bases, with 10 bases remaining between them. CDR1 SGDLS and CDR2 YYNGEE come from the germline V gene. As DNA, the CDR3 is TGTGCCAGCAGGATGGGGAGCAACACCGGGGAGCTGTTTTTT. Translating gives CASRMGSNTGELFF.

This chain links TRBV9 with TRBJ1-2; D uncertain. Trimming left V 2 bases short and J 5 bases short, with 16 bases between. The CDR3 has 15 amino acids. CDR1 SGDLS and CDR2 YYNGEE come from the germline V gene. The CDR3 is CASSVMVIRRYGYTF. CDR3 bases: TGTGCCAGCAGCGTTATGGTTATTCGGCGTTATGGCTACACCTTC.

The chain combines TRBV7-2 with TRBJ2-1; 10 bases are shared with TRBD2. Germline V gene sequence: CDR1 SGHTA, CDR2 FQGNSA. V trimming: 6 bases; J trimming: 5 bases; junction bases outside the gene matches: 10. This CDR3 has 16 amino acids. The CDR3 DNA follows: TGTGCCAGCAGACCCCATCTAGCGGGGGCGAACAATGAGCAGTTCTTC. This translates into CASRPHLAGANNEQFF. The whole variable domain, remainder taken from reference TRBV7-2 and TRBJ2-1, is GAGVSQSPSNKVTEKGKDVELRCDPISGHTALYWYRQSLGQGLEFLIYFQGNSAPDKSGLPSDRFSAERTGGSVSTLTIQRTQQEDSAVYLCASRPHLAGANNEQFFGPGTRLTVL.

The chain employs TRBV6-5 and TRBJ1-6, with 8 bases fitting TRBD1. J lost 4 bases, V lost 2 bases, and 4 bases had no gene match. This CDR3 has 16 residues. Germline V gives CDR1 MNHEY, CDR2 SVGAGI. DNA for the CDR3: TGTGCCAGCAGTTACGGGACAGGTTTTTATAATTCACCCCTCCACTTT. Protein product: CASSYGTGFYNSPLHF.

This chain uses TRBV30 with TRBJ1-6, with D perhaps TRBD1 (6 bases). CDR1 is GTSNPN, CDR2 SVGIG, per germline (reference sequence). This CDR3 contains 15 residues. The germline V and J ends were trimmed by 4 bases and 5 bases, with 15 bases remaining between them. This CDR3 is CAWKGVGGDNSPLHF. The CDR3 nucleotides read TGTGCCTGGAAGGGGGTGGGGGGGGATAATTCACCCCTCCACTTT.

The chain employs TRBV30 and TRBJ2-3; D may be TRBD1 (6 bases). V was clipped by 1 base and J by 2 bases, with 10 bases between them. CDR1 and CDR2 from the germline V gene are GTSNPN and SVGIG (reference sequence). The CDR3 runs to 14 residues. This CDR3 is CAWSGTVLTDTQYF. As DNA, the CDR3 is TGTGCCTGGAGTGGGACAGTCCTCACAGATACGCAGTATTTT.

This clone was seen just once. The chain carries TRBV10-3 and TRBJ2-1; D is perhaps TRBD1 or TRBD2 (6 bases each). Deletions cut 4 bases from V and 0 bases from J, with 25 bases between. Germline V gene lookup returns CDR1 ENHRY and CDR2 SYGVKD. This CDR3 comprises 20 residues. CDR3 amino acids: CAISGFARTAGESSYNEQFF. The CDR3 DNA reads TGTGCCATCAGTGGATTTGCGCGGACAGCGGGTGAGAGCTCCTACAATGAGCAGTTCTTC.

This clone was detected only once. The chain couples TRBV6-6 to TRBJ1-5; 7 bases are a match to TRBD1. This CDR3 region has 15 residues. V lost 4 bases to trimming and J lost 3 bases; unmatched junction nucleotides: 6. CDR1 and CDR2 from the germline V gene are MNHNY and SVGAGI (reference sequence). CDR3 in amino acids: CASSSGTEPNQPQHF. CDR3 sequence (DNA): TGTGCCAGCAGTTCCGGGACAGAACCCAATCAGCCCCAGCATTTT.

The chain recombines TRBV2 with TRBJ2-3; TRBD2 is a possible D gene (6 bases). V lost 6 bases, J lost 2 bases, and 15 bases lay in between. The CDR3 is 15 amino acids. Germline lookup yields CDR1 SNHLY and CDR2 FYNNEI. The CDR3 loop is CASRGGVADTDTQYF. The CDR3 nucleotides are TGTGCCAGCAGAGGCGGGGTAGCGGACACAGATACGCAGTATTTT.

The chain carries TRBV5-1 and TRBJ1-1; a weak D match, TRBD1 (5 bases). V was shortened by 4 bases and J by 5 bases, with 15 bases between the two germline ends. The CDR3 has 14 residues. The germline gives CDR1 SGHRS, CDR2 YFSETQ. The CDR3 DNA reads TGCGCCAGCAGCGGAACCACGCAGGGTACTGAAGCTTTCTTT. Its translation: CASSGTTQGTEAFF.

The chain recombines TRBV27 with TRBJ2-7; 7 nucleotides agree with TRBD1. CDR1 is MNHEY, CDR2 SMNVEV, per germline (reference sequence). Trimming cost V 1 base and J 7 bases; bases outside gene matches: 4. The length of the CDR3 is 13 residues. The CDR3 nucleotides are TGTGCCAGCAGTTTATTGGCAGGGGGAGAGCAGTACTTC. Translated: CASSLLAGGEQYF.

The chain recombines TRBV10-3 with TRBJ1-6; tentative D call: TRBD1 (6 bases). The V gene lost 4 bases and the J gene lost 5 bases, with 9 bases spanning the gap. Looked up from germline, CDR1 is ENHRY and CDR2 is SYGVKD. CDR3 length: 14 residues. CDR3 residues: CAISVDRNNSPLHF. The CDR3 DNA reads TGTGCCATCAGTGTGGACAGAAATAATTCACCCCTCCACTTT.

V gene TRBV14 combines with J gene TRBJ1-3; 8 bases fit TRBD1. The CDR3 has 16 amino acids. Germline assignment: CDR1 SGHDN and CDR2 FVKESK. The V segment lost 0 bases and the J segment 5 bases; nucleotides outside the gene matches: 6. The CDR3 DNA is TGTGCCAGCAGCCAAGATCTCGGGACAGGTCGAAACACCATATATTTT. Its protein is CASSQDLGTGRNTIYF.

CDR3: CASKPGMNTEAFF. The DNA for the CDR3 is TGTGCCAGCAAGCCAGGCATGAACACTGAAGCTTTCTTT. This chain links TRBV25-1 with TRBJ1-1; D is undetermined. This CDR3 spans 13 amino acids. The germline V and J ends were trimmed by 7 bases and 0 bases, with 9 bases remaining between them. Germline loops: CDR1 MGHDK, CDR2 SYGVNS.